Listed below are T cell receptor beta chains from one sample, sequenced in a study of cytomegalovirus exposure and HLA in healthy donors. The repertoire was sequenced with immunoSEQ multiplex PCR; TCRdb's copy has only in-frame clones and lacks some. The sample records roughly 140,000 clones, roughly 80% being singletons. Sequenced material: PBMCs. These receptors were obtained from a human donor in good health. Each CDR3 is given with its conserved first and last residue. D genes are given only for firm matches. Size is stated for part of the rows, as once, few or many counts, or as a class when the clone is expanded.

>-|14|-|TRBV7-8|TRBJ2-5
CASSQGRTQETQYF
TGTGCCAGCAGCCAAGGCAGGACTCAAGAGACCCAGTACTTC
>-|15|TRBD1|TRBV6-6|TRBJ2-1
CASSASPDRANEQFF
TGTGCCAGCAGTGCGTCTCCGGACAGGGCTAATGAGCAGTTCTTC
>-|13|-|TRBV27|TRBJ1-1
CASTEHPNTEAFF
TGTGCCAGCACCGAACATCCTAACACTGAAGCTTTCTTT
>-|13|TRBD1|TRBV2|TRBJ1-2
CASRSGTDYGYTF
TGTGCCAGCAGGTCCGGGACAGACTATGGCTACACCTTC
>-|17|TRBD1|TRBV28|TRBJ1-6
CASRPDREVVYNSPLHF
TGTGCCAGCAGACCGGACAGGGAGGTCGTTTATAATTCACCCCTCCACTTT
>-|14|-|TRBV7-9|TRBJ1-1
CASSFSGVNTEAFF
TGTGCCAGCAGCTTCTCAGGGGTGAACACTGAAGCTTTCTTT
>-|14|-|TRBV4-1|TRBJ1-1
CASSQTETNTEAFF
TGCGCCAGCAGCCAGACGGAGACGAACACTGAAGCTTTCTTT
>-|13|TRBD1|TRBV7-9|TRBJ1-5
CASTGQDYQPQHF
TGTGCCAGCACCGGACAGGACTATCAGCCCCAGCATTTT
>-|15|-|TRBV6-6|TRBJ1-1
CASSYGGSLNTEAFF
TGTGCCAGCAGTTACGGGGGCTCCCTCAACACTGAAGCTTTCTTT
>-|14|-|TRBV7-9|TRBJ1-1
CASSSGLLNTEAFF
TGTGCCAGCAGCTCGGGACTGCTGAACACTGAAGCTTTCTTT
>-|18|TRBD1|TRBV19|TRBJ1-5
CASSSSGTGGLGNQPQHF
TGTGCCAGTAGTAGCTCGGGGACAGGGGGGCTCGGCAATCAGCCCCAGCATTTT
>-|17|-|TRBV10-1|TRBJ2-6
CASSDNGLASGANVLTF
TGCGCCAGCAGTGATAATGGTTTGGCTTCTGGGGCCAACGTCCTGACTTTC
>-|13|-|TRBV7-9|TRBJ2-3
CASSYRDTDTQYF
TGTGCCAGCAGCTACCGGGATACAGATACGCAGTATTTT
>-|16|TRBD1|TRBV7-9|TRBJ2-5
CASSSPGQGVQETQYF
TGTGCCAGCAGCTCACCGGGACAGGGAGTCCAAGAGACCCAGTACTTC
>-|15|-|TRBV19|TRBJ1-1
CASSIDRGVNTEAFF
TGTGCCAGTAGTATCGACCGGGGAGTAAACACTGAAGCTTTCTTT
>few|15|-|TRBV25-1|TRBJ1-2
CASSGRTAYNYGYTF
TGTGCCAGCAGTGGCCGGACAGCCTACAACTATGGCTACACCTTC
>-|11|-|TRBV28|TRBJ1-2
CASSLRGGYTF
TGTGCCAGCAGTTTAAGGGGAGGCTACACCTTC
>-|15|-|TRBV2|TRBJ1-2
CASSEVGGALSGYTF
TGTGCCAGCAGTGAAGTGGGGGGAGCCCTTTCGGGCTACACCTTC
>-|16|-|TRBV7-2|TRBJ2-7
CASSFLAFNLPHEQYF
TGTGCCAGCAGCTTTCTGGCATTCAACCTCCCCCACGAGCAGTACTTC
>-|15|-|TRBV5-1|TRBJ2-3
CASSLGGQRTDTQYF
TGCGCCAGCAGCTTGGGTGGGCAGCGCACAGATACGCAGTATTTT
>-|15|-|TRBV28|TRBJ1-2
CASSLAQIAYYGYTF
TGTGCCAGCAGTTTAGCTCAAATTGCCTATTATGGCTACACCTTC
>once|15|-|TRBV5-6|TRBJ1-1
CASSGGTGMGREAFF
TGTGCCAGCAGCGGAGGGACCGGCATGGGGCGTGAAGCTTTCTTT
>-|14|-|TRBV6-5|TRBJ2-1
CASSYYRTGIEQFF
TGTGCCAGCAGTTACTACAGGACGGGTATTGAGCAGTTCTTC
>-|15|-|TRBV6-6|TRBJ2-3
CASSPSTGNTDTQYF
TGTGCCAGCAGCCCCTCCACAGGGAACACAGATACGCAGTATTTT
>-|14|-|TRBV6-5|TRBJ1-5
CASSRGDSNQPQHF
TGTGCCAGCAGTAGAGGTGATAGCAATCAGCCCCAGCATTTT
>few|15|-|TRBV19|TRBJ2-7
CASSISARGSYEQYF
TGTGCCAGTAGTATAAGCGCCAGGGGCTCCTACGAGCAGTACTTC
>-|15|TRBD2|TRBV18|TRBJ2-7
CASSPPGLGGYEQYF
TGTGCCAGCTCACCACCGGGACTAGGAGGGTACGAGCAGTACTTC
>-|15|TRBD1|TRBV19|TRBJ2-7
CASSTGGPYSYEQYF
TGTGCCAGTAGTACAGGGGGCCCTTACTCCTACGAGCAGTACTTC
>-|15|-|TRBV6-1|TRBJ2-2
CASSEMELVTGELFF
TGTGCCAGCAGTGAAATGGAGTTGGTCACCGGGGAGCTGTTTTTT
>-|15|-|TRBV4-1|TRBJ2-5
CASSQGASGGVTQYF
TGCGCCAGCAGCCAGGGGGCTAGCGGAGGGGTGACCCAGTACTTC
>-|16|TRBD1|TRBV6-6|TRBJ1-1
CASRPGQGTLNTEAFF
TGTGCCAGCAGACCCGGACAGGGGACCCTGAACACTGAAGCTTTCTTT
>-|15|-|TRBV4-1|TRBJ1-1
CASSQEPALNTEAFF
TGCGCCAGCAGCCAAGAACCAGCGTTGAACACTGAAGCTTTCTTT